This TCR beta chain was identified in a study of T cells after yellow fever vaccination. Each CDR3 protein is one row after TCRdb ran MiXCR on the 5' RACE reads. The profile covers some 420,000 distinct CDR3 sequences, with roughly a sixth appearing a single time and about 18% taken by the ten largest. In its sample, this clonotype was seen a few times. Here the sequenced sample was PBMCs, taken before the yellow fever booster vaccination. The sequence was collected from a man younger than 35 who received the YFV17D yellow fever vaccine.

Written as DNA, the CDR3 is TGTGCCAGCAGCTTAGGGACCCGGGGACAGGGGGACACTGAAGCTTTCTTT. This gives the protein CASSLGTRGQGDTEAFF. This chain joins TRBV7-3 and TRBJ1-1; TRBD1 matches at 11 bases. With V trimmed by 2 bases and J by 3 bases, 8 bases remained unmatched. Germline assignment: CDR1 SGHTA and CDR2 FQGTGA. This CDR3 contains 17 residues. The whole variable domain, filled in from reference TRBV7-3 and TRBJ1-1, reads GAGVSQTPSNKVTEKGKYVELRCDPISGHTALYWYRQSLGQGPEFLIYFQGTGAADDSGLPNDRFFAVRPEGSVSTLKIQRTERGDSAVYLCASSLGTRGQGDTEAFFGQGTRLTVV.